Following are 9 T cell receptor beta chains from one sample sequenced in a study of PD-L1 blockade in urothelial cancer. Using immunoSEQ multiplex PCR, the repertoire was profiled, and TCRdb retains in-frame clones only, with some absent. The table records 80,000 to 95,000 clones, over 80% of them present only once. As to time point: peripheral blood 6 weeks after treatment start. The material was PBMCs, obtained around atezolizumab (anti-PD-L1) treatment. All receptors come from an older man with urothelial cancer.

The chain links TRBV10-3 to TRBJ2-2, with D maybe TRBD2 (5 bases). Trimming cost V 2 bases and J 4 bases, with 11 bases left between them. From germline, CDR1 is ENHRY and CDR2 SYGVKD. The CDR3 runs 15 residues. The CDR3 protein is CAISEVLASTGELFF. CDR3 in DNA: TGTGCCATCAGTGAGGTTCTAGCATCCACCGGGGAGCTGTTTTTT.

This clone was seen more than once but under ten times. The CDR3 is CASSLAQGADGYEQYF. The CDR3 DNA sequence: TGTGCCAGCAGCTTAGCTCAGGGGGCAGACGGCTACGAGCAGTACTTC. The genes are TRBV7-8 and TRBJ2-7; 8 nucleotides line up with TRBD1. The ends lost 0 bases at V and 3 bases at J; junction bases unmatched: 7. CDR3 length equals 16 residues. Germline V lookup: CDR1 SGHVS, CDR2 FQNEAQ.

This clone was seen just once. The genes are TRBV10-3 and TRBJ1-2, with D possibly TRBD1 on 6 matching bases. The CDR3 spans 16 residues. Germline CDR1 and CDR2: ENHRY and SYGVKD. V was shortened by 0 bases and J by 3 bases, with 14 bases between the two germline ends. The CDR3 region has the DNA TGTGCCATCAGTGAGTCGGAAAGGACAGTCGACTATGGCTACACCTTC. Its protein product is CAISESERTVDYGYTF.

The genes are TRBV19 and TRBJ1-1; 10 bases agree with TRBD1. The CDR3 contains 16 residues. V lost 5 bases to trimming and J lost 3 bases; unmatched junction nucleotides: 9. Looked up from germline, CDR1 is LNHDA and CDR2 is SQIVND (reference sequence). For the CDR3, the DNA is TGTGCCAGTAGTCCTCTTCCCGGGACAGGGGACACTGAAGCTTTCTTT. It specifies CASSPLPGTGDTEAFF.

The V call is TRBV4-1, the J call TRBJ2-7; TRBD2 aligns across 10 bases. The CDR3 is made up of 15 amino acids. With 1 base clipped from V and 4 bases from J, the junction kept 4 bases outside the gene matches. The germline CDR1 and CDR2 sequences are MGHRA and YSYEKL. As DNA, the CDR3 is TGCGCCAGCAGCCAAGGACTAGCGGGCCTTTACGAGCAGTACTTC. Its translation is CASSQGLAGLYEQYF.

The chain combines TRBV27 with TRBJ2-2, with D tentatively TRBD1 (5 bases). In germline, CDR1 is MNHEY, CDR2 SMNVEV (reference sequence). This CDR3 has 13 amino acids. Trimming cost V 4 bases and J 5 bases, with 8 bases left between them. CDR3 protein: CASSWGPTGELFF. The DNA for the CDR3 is TGTGCCAGCAGTTGGGGCCCAACCGGGGAGCTGTTTTTT.

The genes are TRBV7-9 and TRBJ1-2, with 7 bases that match TRBD1. Germline CDR1 and CDR2: SEHNR and FQNEAQ (reference sequence). The CDR3 runs to 13 residues. V gave up 4 bases and J gave up 3 bases; unmatched junction bases: 2. As DNA, the CDR3 is TGTGCCAGCAGCTCTGGGACAGACTATGGCTACACCTTC. Amino acids: CASSSGTDYGYTF.

The V and J genes are TRBV6-5 and TRBJ1-2; 9 bases fit TRBD1. CDR1 and CDR2 (germline): MNHEY, SVGAGI. The CDR3 consists of 13 residues. Unmatched junction bases numbered 5, after V lost 8 bases and J lost 4 bases. CDR3 amino acids: CASFKTGGYGYTF. CDR3 DNA: TGTGCCAGCTTCAAGACAGGGGGCTATGGCTACACCTTC.

The rearrangement uses TRBV6-4 and TRBJ2-3, with 10 bases matching TRBD2. This CDR3 has 13 residues. Losses at the gene ends were 6 bases for V and 5 bases for J; bases not matched to a gene: 2. Germline V gene lookup returns CDR1 MRHNA and CDR2 SNTAGT. The CDR3 DNA is TGTGCCAGCAGGCTAGCGGGAGTAGATACGCAGTATTTT. This encodes CASRLAGVDTQYF.